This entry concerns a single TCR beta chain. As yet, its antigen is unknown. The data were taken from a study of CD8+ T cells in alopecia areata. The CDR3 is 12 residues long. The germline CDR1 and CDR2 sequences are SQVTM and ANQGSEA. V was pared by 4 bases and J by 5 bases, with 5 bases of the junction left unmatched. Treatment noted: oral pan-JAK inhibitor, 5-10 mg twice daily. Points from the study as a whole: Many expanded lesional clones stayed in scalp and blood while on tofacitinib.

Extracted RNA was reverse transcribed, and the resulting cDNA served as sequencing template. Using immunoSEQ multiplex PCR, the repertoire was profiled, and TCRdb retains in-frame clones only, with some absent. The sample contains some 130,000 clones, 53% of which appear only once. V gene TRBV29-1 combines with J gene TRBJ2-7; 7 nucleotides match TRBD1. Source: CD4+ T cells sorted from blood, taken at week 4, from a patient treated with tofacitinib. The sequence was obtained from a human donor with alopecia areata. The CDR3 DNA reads TGCAGCGTTGTTACAGGGGTCCACGAGCAGTACTTC. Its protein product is CSVVTGVHEQYF.